This TCR beta chain emerged from a study of beta chain features in type 1 diabetes. Study-wide context: The patient and healthy donor groups were comparable for age, gender and cell yields.

This clone has a handful of counts. Its antigen remains unidentified. Findings and caveats of the study: Individuals with type 1 diabetes displayed fewer insertions and more deletions at VDJ junctions. Here, the possible influence of HLA type (on TCRB rearrangement) remained unresolved. Compared with healthy donors, patients appeared to share more similar naive, central memory and regulatory TCRB repertoires.

Sequencing targeted expressed TCRB transcripts, as all isolated RNA had been reverse transcribed. TCRdb keeps only in-frame clones here, not all; method: immunoSEQ multiplex PCR. The sample consists of about 620,000 clones, 15% to 19% of them appearing once. Trimming removed 4 bases from V and 5 bases from J; junction bases left unmatched: 8. The CDR3 covers 16 residues. The germline gives CDR1 MGHRA, CDR2 YSYEKL. Sequencing was carried out using naive CD4+ T cells from blood. This chain uses TRBV4-1 with TRBJ2-7; TRBD2 matches 13 bases. The clonotype originates from a man aged 18 to 30 in good health. CDR3 sequence reads: CASSPVTSGRSHEQYF. The CDR3 DNA sequence: TGCGCCAGCAGCCCAGTGACTAGCGGGAGGTCCCACGAGCAGTACTTC.